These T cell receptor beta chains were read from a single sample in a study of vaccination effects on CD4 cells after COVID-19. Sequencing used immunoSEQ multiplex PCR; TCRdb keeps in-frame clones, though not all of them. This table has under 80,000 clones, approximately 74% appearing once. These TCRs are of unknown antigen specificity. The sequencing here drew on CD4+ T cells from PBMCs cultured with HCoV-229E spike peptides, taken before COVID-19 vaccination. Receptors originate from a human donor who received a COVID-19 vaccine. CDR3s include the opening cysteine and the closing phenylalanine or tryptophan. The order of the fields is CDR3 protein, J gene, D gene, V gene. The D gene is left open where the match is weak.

CAWSWTYSNQPQHF	TRBJ1-5	NA	TRBV30
CASSLEGNTIYF	TRBJ1-3	NA	TRBV7-2
CASSPTDANYGYTF	TRBJ1-2	NA	TRBV5-1
CASRMTGLQPQHF	TRBJ1-5	TRBD1	TRBV2
CAISGAVQETQYF	TRBJ2-5	NA	TRBV10-3
CASSYQVGALDTQYF	TRBJ2-3	NA	TRBV6-5
CASRGGTGVTGELFF	TRBJ2-2	TRBD1	TRBV28
CAWSRGDQPQHF	TRBJ1-5	NA	TRBV30
CASSLTPYNEQFF	TRBJ2-1	NA	TRBV19
CASSLVVRGQGELFF	TRBJ2-2	TRBD1	TRBV11-2
CASSSGGVMETQYF	TRBJ2-5	TRBD2	TRBV6-2/TRBV6-3
CASSAGGVSDTQYF	TRBJ2-3	TRBD2	TRBV5-1
CASSQGLSGVGELFF	TRBJ2-2	NA	TRBV7-2
CASSYGPGQEYEQFF	TRBJ2-1	TRBD1	TRBV7-2
CASGLLAITDTQYF	TRBJ2-3	NA	TRBV12-5
CSASPGGGPQETQYF	TRBJ2-5	TRBD2	TRBV20-1
CASGGTTDEKLFF	TRBJ1-4	NA	TRBV12-5
CASSGTGSAVSEAFF	TRBJ1-1	TRBD1	TRBV5-1
CATSDLQAGFQPQHF	TRBJ1-5	NA	TRBV24-1
CASSIGASGTNEKLFF	TRBJ1-4	NA	TRBV19
CASSLRGNTEAFF	TRBJ1-1	NA	TRBV12-3/TRBV12-4
CASSLGGISTDTQYF	TRBJ2-3	NA	TRBV7-2
CASGQGGYGTEAFF	TRBJ1-1	TRBD1	TRBV19
CASSFLNPGNTEAFF	TRBJ1-1	NA	TRBV5-1
CASGGRITEAFF	TRBJ1-1	NA	TRBV27
CASSSPGPATQYF	TRBJ2-5	NA	TRBV7-2
CASSRGKETQYF	TRBJ2-5	NA	TRBV14
CASSLARLGLERADTQYF	TRBJ2-3	TRBD2	TRBV7-8
CASSSGNYGYTF	TRBJ1-2	NA	TRBV12-3/TRBV12-4
CASSLGGGGARTDTQYF	TRBJ2-3	NA	TRBV7-9
CASSDSRGGTDTQYF	TRBJ2-3	TRBD2	TRBV10-1
CASSLTSLYGYTF	TRBJ1-2	NA	TRBV7-2
CASSPSRADNEKLFF	TRBJ1-4	NA	TRBV7-2
CATVGEDVPEKPQHF	TRBJ1-5	NA	TRBV24-1
CASSPSGTVNEQFF	TRBJ2-1	TRBD1	TRBV7-2
CASSIGTSRVTDTQYF	TRBJ2-3	TRBD2	TRBV7-8
CSAQSSGNTIYF	TRBJ1-3	NA	TRBV29-1
CASSVAPSGGGTEAFF	TRBJ1-1	NA	TRBV9
CASSERSGGVPETQYF	TRBJ2-5	TRBD2	TRBV6-1
CASSQGTGTGFFGNTIYF	TRBJ1-3	TRBD1	TRBV3-1/TRBV3-2
CASSPTGSYGYTF	TRBJ1-2	NA	TRBV6-5
CASSPAGGGQETQYF	TRBJ2-5	NA	TRBV18
CASGDGGSYNEQFF	TRBJ2-1	NA	TRBV5-1
CSVERGTGNTIYF	TRBJ1-3	NA	TRBV29-1
CATSDFDDRAGYTF	TRBJ1-2	TRBD1	TRBV24-1
CASSPSTSDYGYTF	TRBJ1-2	NA	TRBV18
CATSERTGVHFEQFF	TRBJ2-1	TRBD1	TRBV24-1
CASSQRLTEAFF	TRBJ1-1	NA	TRBV3-1/TRBV3-2
CATRSGASSTDTQYF	TRBJ2-3	NA	TRBV24-1
CASTSTPNTEAFF	TRBJ1-1	NA	TRBV10-1
CASSIGWAGDIQYF	TRBJ2-4	TRBD2	TRBV19
CASSSIGTVGTEAFF	TRBJ1-1	NA	TRBV5-1
CASSTKLNTEAFF	TRBJ1-1	NA	TRBV12-3/TRBV12-4